A selection of T cell receptor beta chains follows, all from one sample in a study of OX40 agonist ivuxolimab in advanced cancers. Some clones are missing from TCRdb's copy, which holds only in-frame ones; the method was immunoSEQ multiplex PCR. The data show approximately 160,000 clones, approximately 94% seen once. The sample here was CD4+ or CD8+ T cells sorted from blood, taken in a trial of the OX40 agonist ivuxolimab. Receptors were obtained from an adult with an advanced solid tumor such as melanoma, head and neck, liver or kidney cancer. Both conserved end residues are part of each CDR3. D genes are given only for firm matches. Not every row has a clone size; where given, it reads once, few, many or a size class.

d_call | j_call | clone_size | v_call | cdr3_aa | cdr3_nt
NA | TRBJ2-7 | NA | TRBV6-1 | CASSGRAAGSPYEQYF | TGTGCCAGCAGTGGTCGTGCGGCAGGGAGCCCCTACGAGCAGTACTTC
NA | TRBJ2-7 | once | TRBV6-1 | CASSRTADSYEQYF | TGTGCCAGCAGTCGGACAGCTGACTCCTACGAGCAGTACTTC
TRBD2 | TRBJ2-1 | NA | TRBV7-3 | CASSLKSSGIKVDEQFF | TGTGCCAGCAGCTTAAAATCTAGCGGGATAAAAGTTGATGAGCAGTTCTTC
TRBD1 | TRBJ2-7 | NA | TRBV19 | CASSPGQGSPYEQYF | TGTGCCAGTAGTCCGGGACAGGGTAGCCCCTACGAGCAGTACTTC
NA | TRBJ1-1 | once | TRBV19 | CASSIVEGTEAFF | TGTGCCAGTAGTATAGTAGAAGGGACTGAAGCTTTCTTT
NA | TRBJ2-3 | NA | TRBV6-1 | CASSVPTSTDTQYF | TGTGCCAGCAGTGTCCCTACTAGCACAGATACGCAGTATTTT
NA | TRBJ2-7 | NA | TRBV11-2 | CASSLVGGEKQYF | TGTGCCAGCAGCTTAGTCGGAGGCGAAAAGCAGTACTTC
NA | TRBJ2-7 | NA | TRBV6-5 | CASSSPANSYEQYF | TGTGCCAGCAGTTCTCCCGCGAACTCCTACGAGCAGTACTTC
NA | TRBJ2-5 | NA | TRBV12-5 | CASGFGGEETQYF | TGTGCTAGTGGTTTTGGAGGAGAGGAGACCCAGTACTTC
TRBD2 | TRBJ2-3 | NA | TRBV14 | CASSPILWTSGRTDTQYF | TGTGCCAGCAGCCCCATCCTATGGACTAGCGGGAGGACAGATACGCAGTATTTT
NA | TRBJ1-5 | NA | TRBV7-2 | CASSLWVASNQPQHF | TGTGCCAGCAGCTTATGGGTGGCTAGCAATCAGCCCCAGCATTTT
NA | TRBJ1-5 | NA | TRBV10-3 | CAISESTRQPQHF | TGTGCCATCAGTGAGTCGACACGTCAGCCCCAGCATTTT
NA | TRBJ2-6 | once | TRBV5-1 | CASSLPDGGTRGANVLTF | TGCGCCAGCAGCTTGCCCGATGGGGGGACGAGAGGGGCCAACGTCCTGACTTTC
NA | TRBJ2-2 | NA | TRBV2 | CASSPTRVPTGELFF | TGTGCCAGCAGTCCTACCCGGGTTCCCACCGGGGAGCTGTTTTTT
TRBD2 | TRBJ2-1 | once | TRBV4-3 | CASSHGLAAAFNEQFF | TGCGCCAGCAGCCACGGACTAGCGGCCGCCTTCAATGAGCAGTTCTTC